This T cell receptor (beta chain) comes out of a study of CD8 T cells in Susac syndrome. TEMRA cells underwent FACS enrichment and CD8+ and CD4+ T cells underwent negative isolation. This CDR3 has 14 amino acids. V was cut by 5 bases and J by 0 bases, with 11 bases left in between. The germline CDR1 and CDR2 sequences are LGHDT and YNNKEL (reference sequence). Reverse transcription used about 0.45 to 1 ug RNA and random hexamers. TCRdb ran MiXCR on the immunoSEQ multiplex PCR reads and lists one entry per CDR3 protein. The sample holds roughly 130,000 distinct CDR3 sequences, 90% to 95% seen once. The clonotype comes from a human donor in good health. V gene TRBV3-1 combines with J gene TRBJ2-7; D is possibly TRBD1 (5 bases). Sequences were obtained from CD4+ T cells from PBMCs. CDR3 sequence: CASSWTRSSYEQYF. The CDR3 DNA is TGTGCCAGCAGCTGGACAAGGAGCTCCTACGAGCAGTACTTC.